This T cell receptor beta chain was obtained from a study of CD8+ T cells in alopecia areata. Losses at the gene ends were 5 bases for V and 2 bases for J; bases not matched to a gene: 8. The CDR3 is 16 amino acids. CDR1 is LNHNV, CDR2 YYDKDF, per germline (reference sequence). After isolation, RNA underwent reverse transcription to generate cDNA as the sequencing template. Using immunoSEQ multiplex PCR, the repertoire was profiled, and TCRdb retains in-frame clones only, with some absent. The sample includes approximately 99,000 clones, approximately 59% of them seen just once. The source of this sequence is a human donor in good health. The sequencing input was CD8+ T cells sorted from blood. This chain connects TRBV15 to TRBJ1-5; TRBD1 matches at 8 bases. Written as DNA, the CDR3 is TGTGCCACCAGCGAATCTCAGGGGGCTGGCAATCAGCCCCAGCATTTT. Its translation is CATSESQGAGNQPQHF.